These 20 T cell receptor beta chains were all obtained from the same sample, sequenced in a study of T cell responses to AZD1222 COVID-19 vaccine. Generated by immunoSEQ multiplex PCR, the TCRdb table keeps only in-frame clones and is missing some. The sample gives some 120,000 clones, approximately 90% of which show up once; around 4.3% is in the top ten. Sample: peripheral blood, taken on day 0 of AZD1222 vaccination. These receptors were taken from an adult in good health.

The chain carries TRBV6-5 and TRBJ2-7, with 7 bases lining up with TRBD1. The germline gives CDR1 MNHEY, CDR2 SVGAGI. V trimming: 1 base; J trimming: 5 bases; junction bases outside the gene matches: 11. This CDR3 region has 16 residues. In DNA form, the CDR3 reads TGTGCCAGCAGTTACTTCCCGGGACAGTCTCCCAACGAGCAGTACTTC. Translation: CASSYFPGQSPNEQYF.

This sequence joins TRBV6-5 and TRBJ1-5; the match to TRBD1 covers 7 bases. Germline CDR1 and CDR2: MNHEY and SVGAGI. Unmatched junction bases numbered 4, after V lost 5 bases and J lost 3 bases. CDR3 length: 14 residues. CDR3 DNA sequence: TGTGCCAGCAGTCCGGACAGGCTCAATCAGCCCCAGCATTTT. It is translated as CASSPDRLNQPQHF.

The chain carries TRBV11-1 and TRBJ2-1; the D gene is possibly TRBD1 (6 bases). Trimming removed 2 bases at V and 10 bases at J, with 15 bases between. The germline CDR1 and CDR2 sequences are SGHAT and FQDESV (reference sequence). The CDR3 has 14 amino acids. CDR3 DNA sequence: TGTGCCAGCAGCTTAAACAGGGAGTTGCGGGAGCAGTTCTTC. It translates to CASSLNRELREQFF. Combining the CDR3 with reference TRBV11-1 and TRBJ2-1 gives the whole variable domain EAEVAQSPRYKITEKSQAVAFWCDPISGHATLYWYRQILGQGPELLVQFQDESVVDDSQLPKDRFSAERLKGVDSTLKIQPAELGDSAMYLCASSLNRELREQFFGPGTRLTVL.

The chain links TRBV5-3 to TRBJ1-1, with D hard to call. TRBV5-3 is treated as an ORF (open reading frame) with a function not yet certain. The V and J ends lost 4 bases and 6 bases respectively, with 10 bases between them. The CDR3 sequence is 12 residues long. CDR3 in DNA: TGTGCCAGAAGCCTTCAGAGGCCTGAAGCTTTCTTT. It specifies CARSLQRPEAFF.

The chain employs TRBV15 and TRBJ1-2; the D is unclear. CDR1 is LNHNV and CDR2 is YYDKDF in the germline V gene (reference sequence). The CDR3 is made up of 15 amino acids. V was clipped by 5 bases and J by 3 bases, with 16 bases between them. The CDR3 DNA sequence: TGTGCCACCAGCCCAGCTCAGGTTAGGGACTATGGCTACACCTTC. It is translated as CATSPAQVRDYGYTF.

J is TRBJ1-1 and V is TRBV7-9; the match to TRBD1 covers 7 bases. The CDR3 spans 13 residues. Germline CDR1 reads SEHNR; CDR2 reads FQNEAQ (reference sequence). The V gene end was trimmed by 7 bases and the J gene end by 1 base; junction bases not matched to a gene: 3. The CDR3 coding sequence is TGTGCCAGCATAGGGGGCAGGAACACTGAAGCTTTCTTT. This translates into CASIGGRNTEAFF.

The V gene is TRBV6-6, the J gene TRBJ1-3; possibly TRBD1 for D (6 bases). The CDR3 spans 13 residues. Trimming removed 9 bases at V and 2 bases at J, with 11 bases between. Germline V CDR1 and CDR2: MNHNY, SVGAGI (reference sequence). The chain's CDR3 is CASQSGAGNTIYF. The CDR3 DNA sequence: TGTGCCAGTCAGTCAGGGGCTGGAAACACCATATATTTT.

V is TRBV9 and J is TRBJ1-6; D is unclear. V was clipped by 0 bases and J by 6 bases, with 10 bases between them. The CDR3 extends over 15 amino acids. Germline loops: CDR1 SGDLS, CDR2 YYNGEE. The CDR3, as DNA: TGTGCCAGCAGCGTAGAAGCTACGGGTAATTCACCCCTCCACTTT. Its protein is CASSVEATGNSPLHF. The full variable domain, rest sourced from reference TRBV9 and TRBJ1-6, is DSGVTQTPKHLITATGQRVTLRCSPRSGDLSVYWYQQSLDQGLQFLIQYYNGEERAKGNILERFSAQQFPDLHSELNLSSLELGDSALYFCASSVEATGNSPLHFGNGTRLTVT.

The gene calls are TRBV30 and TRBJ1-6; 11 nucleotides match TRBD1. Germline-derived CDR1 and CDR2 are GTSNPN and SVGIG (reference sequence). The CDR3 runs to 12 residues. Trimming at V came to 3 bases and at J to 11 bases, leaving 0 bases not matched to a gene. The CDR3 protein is CAWRGQGAPLHF. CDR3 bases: TGTGCCTGGAGGGGACAGGGGGCACCCCTCCACTTT.

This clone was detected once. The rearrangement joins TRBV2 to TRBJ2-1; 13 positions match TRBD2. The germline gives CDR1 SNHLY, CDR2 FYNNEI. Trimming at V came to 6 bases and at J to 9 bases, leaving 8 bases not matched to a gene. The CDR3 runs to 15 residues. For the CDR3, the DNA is TGTGCCAGCAGGGTACTAGCGGGGGGGCAGGTTGAGCAGTTCTTC. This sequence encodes CASRVLAGGQVEQFF.

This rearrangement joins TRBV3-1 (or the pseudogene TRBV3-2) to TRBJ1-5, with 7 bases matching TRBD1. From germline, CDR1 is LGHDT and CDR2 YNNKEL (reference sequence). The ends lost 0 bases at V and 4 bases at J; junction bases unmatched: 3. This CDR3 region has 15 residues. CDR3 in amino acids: CASSQEEGANQPQHF. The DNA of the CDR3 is TGTGCCAGCAGCCAAGAGGAGGGGGCTAATCAGCCCCAGCATTTT.

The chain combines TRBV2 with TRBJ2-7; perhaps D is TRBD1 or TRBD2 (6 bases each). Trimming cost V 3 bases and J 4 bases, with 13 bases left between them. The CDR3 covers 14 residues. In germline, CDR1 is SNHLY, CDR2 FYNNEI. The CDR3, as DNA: TGTGCCAGCAGTGAGAGGGGGGTGGAGTACGAGCAGTACTTC. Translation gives CASSERGVEYEQYF.

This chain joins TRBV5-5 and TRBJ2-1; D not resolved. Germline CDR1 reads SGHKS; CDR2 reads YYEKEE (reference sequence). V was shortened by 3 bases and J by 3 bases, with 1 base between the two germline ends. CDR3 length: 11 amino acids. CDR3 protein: CASSYYNEQFF. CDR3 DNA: TGTGCCAGCAGCTACTACAATGAGCAGTTCTTC.

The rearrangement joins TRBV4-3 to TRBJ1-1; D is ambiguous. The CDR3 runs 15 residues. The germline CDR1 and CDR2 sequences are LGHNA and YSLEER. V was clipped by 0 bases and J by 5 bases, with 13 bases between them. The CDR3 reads CASSQDLKGGTEAFF. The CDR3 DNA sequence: TGCGCCAGCAGCCAAGATCTCAAGGGTGGAACTGAAGCTTTCTTT.

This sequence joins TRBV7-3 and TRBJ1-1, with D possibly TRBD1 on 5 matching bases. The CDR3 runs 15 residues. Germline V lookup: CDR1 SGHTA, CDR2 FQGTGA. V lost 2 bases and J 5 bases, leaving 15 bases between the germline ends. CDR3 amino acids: CASSLSYQGRTEAFF. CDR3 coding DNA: TGTGCCAGCAGCTTATCTTATCAGGGAAGGACTGAAGCTTTCTTT.

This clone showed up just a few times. The CDR3 region is CASSERVPHQHF. CDR3 nucleotides: TGTGCCAGCAGTGAACGGGTGCCCCACCAGCATTTT. The rearrangement uses TRBV2 and TRBJ1-5, with unresolved D. Germline CDR1 reads SNHLY; CDR2 reads FYNNEI. This CDR3 is built from 12 residues. Deletions cut 2 bases from V and 12 bases from J, with 11 bases between.

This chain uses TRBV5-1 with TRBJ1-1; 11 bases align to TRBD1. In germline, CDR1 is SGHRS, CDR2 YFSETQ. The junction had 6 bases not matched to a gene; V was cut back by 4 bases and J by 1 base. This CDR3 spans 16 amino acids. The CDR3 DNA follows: TGCGCCAGCAGCCAGGACAGGGGGCCCGGGAACACTGAAGCTTTCTTT. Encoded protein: CASSQDRGPGNTEAFF. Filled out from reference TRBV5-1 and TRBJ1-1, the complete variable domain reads KAGVTQTPRYLIKTRGQQVTLSCSPISGHRSVSWYQQTPGQGLQFLFEYFSETQRNKGNFPGRFSGRQFSNSRSEMNVSTLELGDSALYLCASSQDRGPGNTEAFFGQGTRLTVV.

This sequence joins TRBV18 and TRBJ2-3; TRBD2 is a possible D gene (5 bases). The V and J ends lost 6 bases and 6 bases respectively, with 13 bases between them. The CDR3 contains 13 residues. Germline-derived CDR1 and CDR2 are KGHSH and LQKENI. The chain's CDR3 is CASSPGIADTQYF. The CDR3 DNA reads TGTGCCAGCTCGCCGGGAATTGCGGATACGCAGTATTTT.

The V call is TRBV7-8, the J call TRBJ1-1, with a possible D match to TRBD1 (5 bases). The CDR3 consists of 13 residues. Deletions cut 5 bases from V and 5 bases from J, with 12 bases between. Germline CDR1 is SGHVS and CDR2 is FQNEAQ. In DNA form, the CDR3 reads TGTGCCAGCAGCCGGGCTGCAGGGACTGAAGCTTTCTTT. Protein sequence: CASSRAAGTEAFF.

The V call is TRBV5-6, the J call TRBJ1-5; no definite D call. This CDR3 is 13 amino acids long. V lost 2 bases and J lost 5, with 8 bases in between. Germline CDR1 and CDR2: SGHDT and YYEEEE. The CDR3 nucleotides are TGTGCCAGCAGCTTCGGACTTGATCAGCCCCAGCATTTT. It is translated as CASSFGLDQPQHF.